This T cell receptor (beta chain) was profiled in a study of cytomegalovirus exposure and HLA in healthy donors. Study in general: Some 90 million unique TCRs from HLA-typed donors were held in an early data release. Study observations and caveats: In a later analysis, V- and J-gene trimming of beta chains associated with a DCLRE1C missense variant, replicated independently. 87-base-pair reads could not separate some V segments, including TRBV6-2 and TRBV6-3.

60 Vbeta and 13 Jbeta primers were used in PCR. The table came from immunoSEQ multiplex PCR; TCRdb's copy has only in-frame clones and leaves some out. Among around 180,000 clones, more than 65% were seen once, and the ten largest hold about 0.5%. V lost 4 bases and J lost 0, with 9 bases in between. The CDR3 runs to 15 residues. The germline CDR1 and CDR2 sequences are MNHNS and SASEGT. Turning to this clone: Its target is unknown.

This receptor was obtained from a woman aged 45-65 years in good health and CMV-seronegative. The chain has TRBV6-1 and TRBJ2-2; D call uncertain. The material sequenced was PBMCs. The chain's CDR3 is CASSVGTANTGELFF. The DNA of the CDR3 is TGTGCCAGCAGTGTTGGCACCGCGAACACCGGGGAGCTGTTTTTT.